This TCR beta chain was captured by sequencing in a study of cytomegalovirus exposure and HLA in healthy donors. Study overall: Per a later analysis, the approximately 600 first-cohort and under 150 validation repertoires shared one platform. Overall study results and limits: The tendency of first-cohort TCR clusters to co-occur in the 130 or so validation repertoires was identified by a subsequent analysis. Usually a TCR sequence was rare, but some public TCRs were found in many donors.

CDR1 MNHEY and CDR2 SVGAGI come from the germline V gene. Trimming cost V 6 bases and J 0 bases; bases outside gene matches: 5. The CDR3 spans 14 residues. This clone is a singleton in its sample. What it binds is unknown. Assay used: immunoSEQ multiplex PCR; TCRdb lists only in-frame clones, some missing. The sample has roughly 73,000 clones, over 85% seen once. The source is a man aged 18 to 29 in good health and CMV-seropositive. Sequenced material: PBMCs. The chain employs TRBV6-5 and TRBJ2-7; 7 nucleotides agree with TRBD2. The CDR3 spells CASSPGGSSYEQYF. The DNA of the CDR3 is TGTGCCAGCAGCCCCGGGGGGAGCTCCTACGAGCAGTACTTC.